This T cell receptor (beta chain) was identified in a study of T-cell reconstitution after alpha-beta-depleted transplantation in children. This clonotype was seen a few times. Per germline, CDR1 ENHRY and CDR2 SYGVKD. This CDR3 has 14 residues. Unmatched junction bases numbered 4, after V lost 5 bases and J lost 5 bases. Unique molecular identifiers tagged the TCRbeta library. TCRdb re-analysed the PCR reads in MiXCR, keeping a single row per CDR3 protein. The table includes 600,000 to 700,000 distinct CDR3 sequences, 16% detected once. The sequencing used PBMCs from the stem cell graft donor, collected from the stem cell graft. The sequence came from a human donor who donated a stem cell graft to a child with acute myeloid leukemia. The chain is built from TRBV10-3 and TRBJ2-2, with 8 bases matching TRBD1. DNA for the CDR3: TGTGCCATCAGTTCAGGGGGCGGGACCGGGGAGCTGTTTTTT. This codes for CAISSGGGTGELFF.